This is a list of T cell receptor beta chains from one sample in a study of blood T cell repertoires in COVID-19. Clones were sequenced by immunoSEQ multiplex PCR, and TCRdb holds only the in-frame ones, with some missing. The sample records approximately 300,000 clones, roughly 85% being singletons. The sequenced material came from PBMCs or T cells enriched from blood (not recorded which). These TCRs come from a woman aged 25 to 39 who had been exposed to COVID-19. CDR3s include the opening cysteine and the closing phenylalanine or tryptophan. D genes are given only for firm matches. Part of the rows lack a size; the others show once, few, many or a class for expanded clones.

D | size | J | V | CDR3 | DNA
TRBD1 | . | TRBJ1-6 | TRBV7-3 | CASSSRGQGYSPLHF | TGTGCCAGCAGCTCCCGGGGACAGGGGTACTCACCCCTCCACTTT
. | once | TRBJ2-7 | TRBV7-2 | CASSSSSYEQYF | TGTGCCAGCAGCTCGAGCTCCTACGAGCAGTACTTC
. | . | TRBJ1-5 | TRBV19 | CASNTINQPQHF | TGTGCCAGTAACACTATCAATCAGCCCCAGCATTTT
. | . | TRBJ2-1 | TRBV28 | CASSEGGLSYNEQFF | TGTGCCAGCTCAGAAGGAGGACTTTCCTACAATGAGCAGTTCTTC
. | . | TRBJ2-7 | TRBV4-2 | CASRIAEGEQYF | TGTGCCAGCAGGATAGCGGAGGGGGAGCAGTACTTC
. | . | TRBJ1-5 | TRBV25-1 | CASSVAGSGPQHF | TGTGCCAGCAGTGTAGCGGGGAGTGGGCCCCAGCATTTT
. | . | TRBJ1-1 | TRBV7-3 | CASSLFERTAETNTEAFF | TGTGCCAGCAGCTTATTTGAAAGGACTGCAGAGACGAACACTGAAGCTTTCTTT
TRBD2 | . | TRBJ2-2 | TRBV9 | CASSVATSGESGELFF | TGTGCCAGCAGCGTAGCTACTAGCGGGGAGTCCGGGGAGCTGTTTTTT
. | . | TRBJ2-3 | TRBV7-3 | CASSLPSADTQYF | TGTGCCAGCAGTCTTCCATCCGCGGATACGCAGTATTTT
. | . | TRBJ2-7 | TRBV28 | CASSPINSYYEQYF | TGTGCCAGCAGTCCCATCAACTCCTACTACGAGCAGTACTTC
. | . | TRBJ1-6 | TRBV3-1/TRBV3-2 | CASSQNTGNNSPLHF | TGTGCCAGCAGCCAGAATACGGGGAATAATTCACCCCTCCACTTT
TRBD1 | . | TRBJ1-1 | TRBV10-3 | CAISTQGADTEAFF | TGTGCCATCAGTACACAGGGGGCTGACACTGAAGCTTTCTTT
. | once | TRBJ2-3 | TRBV28 | CASSFRESTDTQYF | TGTGCCAGCAGCTTTCGTGAGAGCACAGATACGCAGTATTTT
. | . | TRBJ2-7 | TRBV28 | CASSPVDRLSSYEQYF | TGTGCCAGCAGTCCAGTCGACAGGCTTAGCTCCTACGAGCAGTACTTC
. | few | TRBJ1-2 | TRBV5-5 | CASSLVQEYGYTF | TGTGCCAGCAGCTTGGTACAGGAGTATGGCTACACCTTC
TRBD2 | . | TRBJ2-1 | TRBV7-9 | CASSLSGRKYNEQFF | TGTGCCAGCAGCTTAAGCGGGAGGAAGTACAATGAGCAGTTCTTC
TRBD1 | . | TRBJ2-6 | TRBV19 | CASSRGTTGANVLTF | TGTGCCAGTAGCAGGGGGACAACCGGGGCCAACGTCCTGACTTTC
TRBD2 | . | TRBJ2-1 | TRBV6-5 | CASSPTSGLRNEQFF | TGTGCCAGCAGTCCGACTAGCGGATTAAGGAATGAGCAGTTCTTC
TRBD1 | . | TRBJ2-5 | TRBV7-3 | CASSPGTGIQETQYF | TGTGCCAGCAGCCCCGGGACAGGGATACAAGAGACCCAGTACTTC
TRBD2 | . | TRBJ2-1 | TRBV19 | CASSLSQSGKYNEQFF | TGTGCCAGTAGTCTTTCTCAAAGCGGGAAGTACAATGAGCAGTTCTTC
TRBD1 | . | TRBJ1-2 | TRBV19 | CASSIVGDRNYGYTF | TGTGCCAGTAGTATCGTAGGGGACAGGAACTATGGCTACACCTTC
. | . | TRBJ1-1 | TRBV5-1 | CASSLGLAGPKGVTEAFF | TGCGCCAGCAGCTTGGGTCTTGCAGGGCCCAAGGGGGTCACTGAAGCTTTCTTT
. | . | TRBJ2-7 | TRBV7-9 | CASSRQTEHYEQYF | TGTGCCAGCAGCCGACAGACCGAACACTACGAGCAGTACTTC
TRBD2 | . | TRBJ2-5 | TRBV5-6 | CATSRLGSGRALETQYF | TGTGCCACCAGCAGATTGGGGAGCGGGAGGGCACTAGAGACCCAGTACTTC
. | . | TRBJ1-1 | TRBV6-6 | CASTQRGKAFF | TGTGCCAGCACCCAAAGGGGCAAAGCTTTCTTT
TRBD1 | . | TRBJ2-3 | TRBV7-6 | CASSFEGTATDTQYF | TGTGCCAGCAGCTTTGAGGGGACAGCCACAGATACGCAGTATTTT
TRBD2 | . | TRBJ2-1 | TRBV11-2 | CASSSGTSGRGEQFF | TGTGCCAGCAGCTCGGGGACTAGCGGGAGAGGTGAGCAGTTCTTC
. | . | TRBJ1-1 | TRBV7-6 | CASSLARGGEAFF | TGTGCCAGCAGCTTAGCTAGGGGCGGTGAAGCTTTCTTT
. | . | TRBJ1-2 | TRBV29-1 | CSVSGTPNSNYGYTF | TGCAGCGTCTCCGGGACACCGAATTCTAACTATGGCTACACCTTC
. | once | TRBJ2-5 | TRBV20-1 | CSASKEQETQYF | TGCAGTGCTAGTAAGGAGCAAGAGACCCAGTACTTC
. | . | TRBJ2-7 | TRBV28 | CASSRQYEQYF | TGTGCCAGCAGTCGACAGTACGAGCAGTACTTC
TRBD1 | . | TRBJ1-1 | TRBV4-1 | CASSQGQGAMNTEAFF | TGCGCCAGCAGCCAAGGGCAGGGGGCAATGAACACTGAAGCTTTCTTT
. | . | TRBJ1-6 | TRBV19 | CATSGGADNSPLHF | TGTGCCACCTCGGGAGGGGCGGATAATTCACCCCTCCACTTT
. | . | TRBJ2-3 | TRBV18 | CASSPASTDTQYF | TGTGCCAGCTCACCAGCGTCCACAGATACGCAGTATTTT
. | . | TRBJ2-3 | TRBV5-6 | CASSLKQTDTQYF | TGTGCCAGCAGCCTGAAACAGACAGATACGCAGTATTTT
TRBD2 | many | TRBJ2-5 | TRBV3-1/TRBV3-2 | CASSQAAGDKRTQYF | TGTGCCAGCAGCCAGGCAGCGGGGGATAAGAGAACCCAGTACTTC
TRBD2 | . | TRBJ2-2 | TRBV6-1 | CASSDPRASGANTGELFF | TGTGCCAGCAGTGACCCGAGGGCTAGCGGTGCGAACACCGGGGAGCTGTTTTTT
TRBD1 | . | TRBJ2-2 | TRBV11-3 | CASSKTGGPNTGELFF | TGTGCCAGCAGCAAAACAGGGGGCCCGAACACCGGGGAGCTGTTTTTT
. | . | TRBJ1-5 | TRBV5-1 | CASSLTGRDQPQHF | TGCGCCAGCAGCTTGACAGGGAGGGATCAGCCCCAGCATTTT
TRBD1 | . | TRBJ1-6 | TRBV7-2 | CASSLVLPGQGDSPLHF | TGTGCCAGCAGCTTAGTGTTACCGGGACAGGGAGACTCACCCCTCCACTTT
. | . | TRBJ1-1 | TRBV27 | CASSETRNTEAFF | TGTGCCAGCAGCGAGACAAGGAACACTGAAGCTTTCTTT
TRBD1 | . | TRBJ1-2 | TRBV30 | CAWSGDRVPSTF | TGTGCCTGGAGTGGGGACAGGGTCCCATCCACCTTC
. | . | TRBJ2-1 | TRBV7-3 | CASSHSGARGYNEQFF | TGTGCCAGCAGCCACTCCGGGGCCAGGGGCTACAATGAGCAGTTCTTC
TRBD2 | . | TRBJ2-5 | TRBV28 | CASSKLAGVGETQYF | TGTGCCAGCAGTAAACTAGCGGGAGTGGGTGAGACCCAGTACTTC
TRBD1 | . | TRBJ2-7 | TRBV19 | CASSPRTGPSSEQYF | TGTGCCAGTAGTCCAAGGACAGGGCCCTCCTCCGAGCAGTACTTC
. | . | TRBJ2-5 | TRBV7-2 | CASREGKETQYF | TGTGCCAGCAGGGAGGGTAAAGAGACCCAGTACTTC
. | . | TRBJ1-6 | TRBV2 | CASVGEGSYNSPLHF | TGTGCCAGCGTTGGGGAGGGGTCCTATAATTCACCCCTCCACTTT
TRBD1 | . | TRBJ1-3 | TRBV6-5 | CASSYSGTGGGNTIYF | TGTGCCAGCAGTTACTCCGGGACAGGGGGAGGAAACACCATATATTTT
. | . | TRBJ2-6 | TRBV2 | CASSGGRLGSGANVLTF | TGTGCCAGCAGTGGAGGGCGACTTGGCTCTGGGGCCAACGTCCTGACTTTC
TRBD2 | . | TRBJ2-3 | TRBV27 | CASSLPTSGREDTQYF | TGTGCCAGCAGTCTCCCGACTAGCGGGAGGGAAGATACGCAGTATTTT
TRBD2 | . | TRBJ2-7 | TRBV7-2 | CASSLVGTSETYEQYF | TGTGCCAGCAGCTTAGTGGGGACTAGCGAAACCTACGAGCAGTACTTC